This is a list of T cell receptor beta chains from one sample in a study of response to subunit inactivated influenza vaccine. TCRdb processed the RT-PCR reads anew with MiXCR; each CDR3 protein has one entry. This sample has roughly 620,000 distinct CDR3 sequences, with around 11% found just once. This same sample was also taken into another study, of T cells expressing NK-cell markers.

The sequencing used PBMCs from blood, collected on the day of vaccination. The receptors were sampled from a man in his fifties who received an inactivated influenza vaccine. CDR3s include the opening cysteine and the closing phenylalanine or tryptophan. The D gene is left open where the match is weak. Clone size appears in some rows only: once, few, many, or a class for an expanded clone.

clone_size j_call v_call d_call cdr3_aa cdr3_nt
NA TRBJ2-1 TRBV18 NA CASSPPMGQGGEQFF TGTGCCAGCTCACCACCGATGGGGCAGGGCGGTGAGCAGTTCTTC
many TRBJ1-5 TRBV28 NA CASSTIHGPSSNQPQHF TGTGCCAGCAGTACTATCCACGGACCAAGTAGCAATCAGCCCCAGCATTTT
many TRBJ2-1 TRBV5-1 TRBD1 CASSRTGEAHNEQFF TGCGCCAGCAGCCGGACAGGGGAAGCACACAATGAGCAGTTCTTC
few TRBJ2-1 TRBV7-9 NA CASSPPFRVGNEQFF TGTGCCAGCAGCCCCCCTTTTAGGGTGGGCAATGAGCAGTTCTTC
few TRBJ2-2 TRBV19 NA CASTMTNANTGELFF TGTGCCAGTACCATGACGAACGCGAACACCGGGGAGCTGTTTTTT
many TRBJ1-1 TRBV12-5 NA CASGTALDSRRTEAFF TGTGCTAGTGGTACCGCGCTAGACAGCCGTAGGACTGAAGCTTTCTTT
few TRBJ2-7 TRBV27 TRBD2 CASSLLAGGAPSYEQYF TGTGCCAGCAGTCTACTAGCGGGGGGAGCCCCCTCCTACGAGCAGTACTTC
NA TRBJ2-7 TRBV4-3 NA CASSQDQGPLYEQYF TGCGCCAGCAGCCAAGATCAGGGACCGTTATACGAGCAGTACTTC
NA TRBJ2-2 TRBV27 TRBD2 CASTRLAGGELFF TGTGCCAGCACGCGACTAGCTGGCGGGGAGCTGTTTTTT
few TRBJ2-3 TRBV9 TRBD2 CASSAGTSGTGPYSTDTQYF TGTGCCAGCAGCGCCGGGACTAGCGGGACGGGTCCATATAGCACAGATACGCAGTATTTT
many TRBJ2-4 TRBV4-2 NA CASSQDLLLTKNIQYF TGTGCCAGCAGCCAAGATCTGCTTCTGACCAAAAACATTCAGTACTTC
few TRBJ2-5 TRBV29-1 NA CSVGPVWGVETQYF TGCAGCGTTGGTCCAGTCTGGGGGGTAGAGACCCAGTACTTC
few TRBJ2-7 TRBV20-1 TRBD1 CSATGQGASYEQYF TGCAGTGCTACCGGACAGGGGGCCTCCTACGAGCAGTACTTC
few TRBJ2-1 TRBV5-1 TRBD2 CASSLATSGSGNEQFF TGCGCCAGCAGCTTGGCGACTAGCGGGAGCGGGAATGAGCAGTTCTTC
NA TRBJ1-1 TRBV6-5 TRBD1 CASSSTGTGVNTEAFF TGTGCCAGCAGTTCCACCGGGACAGGGGTGAACACTGAAGCTTTCTTT
NA TRBJ2-1 TRBV14 TRBD2 CASSPRLGLAGSVF TGTGCCAGCAGCCCCCGATTGGGTCTAGCGGGTTCCGTCTTC
few TRBJ1-4 TRBV7-9 NA CASSPPAANEKLFF TGTGCCAGCAGCCCGCCGGCGGCTAATGAAAAACTGTTTTTT
NA TRBJ2-7 TRBV9 TRBD2 CASSVGGTRDEQYF TGTGCCAGCAGCGTAGGAGGGACTAGAGACGAGCAGTACTTC
many TRBJ2-1 TRBV5-1 TRBD1 CASSLRTGGVNEQFF TGCGCCAGCAGCCTCCGGACAGGGGGGGTCAATGAGCAGTTCTTC
few TRBJ2-3 TRBV5-1 TRBD2 CASSVGGATDTQYF TGCGCCAGCAGCGTCGGGGGGGCGACAGATACGCAGTATTTT
NA TRBJ2-5 TRBV2 NA CASTYQETQYF TGTGCCAGCACATATCAAGAGACCCAGTACTTC
once TRBJ2-7 TRBV10-3 TRBD1 CAIRRQGAQPYEQYF TGTGCCATCAGACGACAGGGGGCGCAACCTTACGAGCAGTACTTC
few TRBJ1-6 TRBV6-2/TRBV6-3 NA CATERAAYNSPLHF TGTGCCACCGAACGCGCCGCCTATAATTCACCCCTCCACTTT
few TRBJ1-2 TRBV28 TRBD1 CASSSTTGVYGYTF TGTGCCAGCAGTTCAACGACAGGGGTCTATGGCTACACCTTC
NA TRBJ2-7 TRBV5-1 TRBD2 CASSLESSGRYEQYF TGCGCCAGCAGCTTGGAGTCTAGCGGGAGGTACGAGCAGTACTTC
NA TRBJ2-7 TRBV20-1 TRBD1 CSAQSTGRYEQYF TGCAGTGCCCAATCGACAGGGCGCTACGAGCAGTACTTC
few TRBJ2-5 TRBV4-1 TRBD2 CASSQVGLFQETQYF TGCGCCAGCAGCCAGGTGGGACTATTTCAAGAGACCCAGTACTTC
NA TRBJ2-7 TRBV12-3/TRBV12-4 TRBD2 CASTRDGGSYEQYF TGTGCCAGCACACGGGACGGGGGGTCCTACGAGCAGTACTTC
many TRBJ2-1 TRBV24-1 NA CATSGETGTGNNEQFF TGTGCCACCAGTGGCGAAACAGGGACGGGTAACAATGAGCAGTTCTTC
many TRBJ1-1 TRBV12-3/TRBV12-4 NA CASSLASTREAFF TGTGCCAGCAGTTTAGCCAGCACGCGTGAAGCTTTCTTT
NA TRBJ2-1 TRBV7-8 NA CASSLVAVEQFF TGTGCCAGCAGCTTAGTTGCGGTCGAGCAGTTCTTC
few TRBJ1-5 TRBV4-2 NA CASSHAVGNQPQHF TGTGCCAGCAGCCATGCGGTCGGGAATCAGCCCCAGCATTTT
NA TRBJ2-7 TRBV10-3 NA CAISEFVGAYEQYF TGTGCCATCAGTGAGTTTGTAGGGGCCTACGAGCAGTACTTC
NA TRBJ1-6 TRBV20-1 NA CSARGRDYNSPLHF TGCAGTGCTAGAGGGAGAGACTATAATTCACCCCTCCACTTT
few TRBJ2-7 TRBV6-5 NA CASRYRTDYEQYF TGTGCCAGCAGGTATAGGACAGACTACGAGCAGTACTTC
once TRBJ2-4 TRBV3-1 TRBD1 CASSQTGIKNIQYF TGTGCCAGCAGCCAGACAGGGATCAAAAACATTCAGTACTTC
many TRBJ1-1 TRBV18 NA CASSRRPDSLSFF TGTGCCAGCTCACGGAGACCGGACAGCCTTTCTTTCTTT
few TRBJ2-7 TRBV27 TRBD1 CASKTRQGSSYEQYF TGTGCCAGCAAGACCCGACAGGGGAGCTCCTACGAGCAGTACTTC
NA TRBJ2-7 TRBV28 NA CASSWNLDTNEQYF TGTGCCAGCAGTTGGAATTTAGACACAAACGAGCAGTACTTC
few TRBJ2-3 TRBV19 TRBD1 CASSMTGGGADTQYF TGTGCCAGTAGTATGACAGGGGGAGGCGCAGATACGCAGTATTTT
few TRBJ2-1 TRBV5-1 TRBD2 CASSFSPGLAGGPGQFF TGCGCCAGCAGCTTCAGCCCAGGACTAGCGGGAGGGCCTGGGCAGTTCTTC
few TRBJ2-2 TRBV10-3 NA CAISESTGRNTGELFF TGTGCCATCAGTGAGTCGACGGGGAGGAACACCGGGGAGCTGTTTTTT
many TRBJ2-2 TRBV27 NA CASSQAPIGDPNTGELFF TGTGCCAGCAGTCAAGCTCCAATCGGGGACCCGAACACCGGGGAGCTGTTTTTT
NA TRBJ1-3 TRBV6-1 NA CASSRGQSSGNTIYF TGTGCCAGCAGCCGGGGCCAGAGCTCTGGAAACACCATATATTTT
many TRBJ2-1 TRBV28 TRBD2 CASSSIAGVTYNEQFF TGTGCCAGCAGTTCGATAGCGGGAGTGACCTACAATGAGCAGTTCTTC
NA TRBJ1-6 TRBV7-2 NA CASSLTDGTYNSPLHF TGTGCCAGCAGCTTAACGGACGGGACTTATAATTCACCCCTCCACTTT
few TRBJ1-1 TRBV12-3/TRBV12-4 NA CASTPRLSTGEAFF TGTGCCAGCACTCCCAGGTTGTCGACAGGTGAAGCTTTCTTT
few TRBJ2-7 TRBV24-1 NA CATVLGLSSYEQYF TGTGCCACTGTACTGGGACTGAGCTCCTACGAGCAGTACTTC
NA TRBJ2-7 TRBV28 NA CASSSMFSDRFPFSGSYEQYF TGTGCCAGCAGTTCCATGTTCTCGGACAGGTTCCCATTTAGCGGCTCCTACGAGCAGTACTTC
NA TRBJ2-2 TRBV5-4 NA CASSLVEGGVVTGELFF TGTGCCAGCAGCTTGGTGGAAGGAGGGGTGGTCACCGGGGAGCTGTTTTTT
NA TRBJ2-3 TRBV20-1 TRBD2 CSAFNILAVNTDTQYF TGCAGTGCTTTCAACATACTAGCGGTCAACACAGATACGCAGTATTTT
NA TRBJ2-3 TRBV20-1 NA CSARDIAGTDTQYF TGCAGTGCTAGAGATATAGCGGGCACAGATACGCAGTATTTT
NA TRBJ2-7 TRBV7-8 NA CASSPFPSLYEQYF TGTGCCAGCAGCCCGTTTCCTTCCCTCTACGAGCAGTACTTC
many TRBJ2-7 TRBV6-2/TRBV6-3 NA CASSNYYEQYF TGTGCCAGCAGTAACTACTACGAGCAGTACTTC
few TRBJ1-3 TRBV28 NA CASSLDSLSSGNTIYF TGTGCCAGCAGCCTGGACAGTTTGAGCTCTGGAAACACCATATATTTT
NA TRBJ1-2 TRBV5-1 NA CASSFQTGDYGYTF TGCGCCAGCAGCTTTCAGACAGGCGATTATGGCTACACCTTC
NA TRBJ1-4 TRBV4-1 TRBD1 CASSQGTGVGEKLFF TGCGCCAGCAGCCAAGGGACAGGGGTTGGGGAAAAACTGTTTTTT
NA TRBJ1-1 TRBV12-3/TRBV12-4 TRBD1 CASSLGGDRLFNTEAFF TGTGCCAGCAGTTTAGGAGGGGACAGGCTATTTAACACTGAAGCTTTCTTT
NA TRBJ2-5 TRBV5-6 TRBD2 CASSWTSSETQYF TGTGCCAGCAGCTGGACTAGCAGTGAGACCCAGTACTTC
NA TRBJ2-2 TRBV7-3 NA CASSLIGRADNTGELFF TGTGCCAGCAGCTTAATCGGTCGGGCGGATAACACCGGGGAGCTGTTTTTT